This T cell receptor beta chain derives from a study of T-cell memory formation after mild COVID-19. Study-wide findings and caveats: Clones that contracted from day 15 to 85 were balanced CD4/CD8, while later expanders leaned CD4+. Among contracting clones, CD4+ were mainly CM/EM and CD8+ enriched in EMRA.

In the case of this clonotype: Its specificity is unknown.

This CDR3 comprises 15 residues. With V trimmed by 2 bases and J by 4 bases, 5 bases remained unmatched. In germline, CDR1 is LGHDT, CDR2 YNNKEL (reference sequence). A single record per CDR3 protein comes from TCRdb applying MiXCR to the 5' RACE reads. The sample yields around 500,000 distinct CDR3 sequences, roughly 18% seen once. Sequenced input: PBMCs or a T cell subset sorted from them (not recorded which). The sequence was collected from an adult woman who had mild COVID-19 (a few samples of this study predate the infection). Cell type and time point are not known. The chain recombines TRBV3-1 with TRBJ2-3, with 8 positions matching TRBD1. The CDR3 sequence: CASSQSDRVADTQYF. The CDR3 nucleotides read TGTGCCAGCAGCCAATCGGACAGGGTTGCAGATACGCAGTATTTT.